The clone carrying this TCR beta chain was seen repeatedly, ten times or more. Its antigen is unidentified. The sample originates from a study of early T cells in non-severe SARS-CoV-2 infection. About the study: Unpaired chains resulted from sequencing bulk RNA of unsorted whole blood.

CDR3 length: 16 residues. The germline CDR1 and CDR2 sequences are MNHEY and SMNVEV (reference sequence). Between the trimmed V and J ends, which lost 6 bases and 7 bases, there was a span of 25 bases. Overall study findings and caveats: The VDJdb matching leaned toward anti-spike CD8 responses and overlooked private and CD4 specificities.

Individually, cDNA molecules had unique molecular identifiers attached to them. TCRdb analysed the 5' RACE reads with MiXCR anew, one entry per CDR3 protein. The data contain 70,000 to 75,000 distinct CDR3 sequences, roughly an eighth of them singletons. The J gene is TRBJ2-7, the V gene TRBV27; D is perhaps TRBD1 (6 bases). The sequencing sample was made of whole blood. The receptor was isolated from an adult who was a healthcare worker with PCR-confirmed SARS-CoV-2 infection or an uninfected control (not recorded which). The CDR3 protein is CASSPNRQAWRTEQYF. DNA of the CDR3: TGTGCCAGCAGCCCTAATAGACAGGCGTGGCGCACGGAGCAGTACTTC.